The 14 T cell receptor beta chains below all came from one sample that was sequenced in a study of T cells in Graves' hyperthyroidism and ophthalmopathy. Researchers amplified the TCR beta CDR3 regions from RNA transcripts. The TCR CDR3 was amplified in a first-round RT-PCR using the HTBI primer set. TCRdb reanalysed the multiplex PCR reads using MiXCR and keeps one entry per CDR3 protein. The data contain 500,000 to 800,000 distinct CDR3 sequences, roughly 45% of them singletons. Input material: peripheral blood or thyroid tissue (not recorded which). These receptor sequences come from an adult man with Graves' disease, either hyperthyroidism or ophthalmopathy (not recorded which).

As to this clonotype: An end of the junction does not agree with germline; a read error may underlie this. V is TRBV10-1 and J is TRBJ1-2, with D maybe TRBD1 (5 bases). This CDR3 has 14 residues. Germline V gene sequence: CDR1 WNHNN, CDR2 SYGVQD (reference sequence). This chain's CDR3 is CASSEGVGAYGYTF. The CDR3 DNA reads as TGTGCCAGCAGTGAAGGGGTGGGAGCATATGGCTACACCTTC.

The rearrangement links TRBV10-3 to TRBJ1-2; TRBD1 aligns across 10 bases. This CDR3 is 14 amino acids long. The V gene end was trimmed by 3 bases and the J gene end by 6 bases; junction bases not matched to a gene: 4. The germline CDR1 and CDR2 sequences are ENHRY and SYGVKD. The CDR3 DNA reads TGTGCCATCAGTGACGGACAGGGGGGGGATGGCTACACCTTC. The encoded protein is CAISDGQGGDGYTF.

The table lists this clonotype with a few counts. The chain uses TRBV5-1 and TRBJ1-2; D gene uncertain. Germline V gene data show CDR1 as SGHRS and CDR2 as YFSETQ. The CDR3 spans 13 residues. Trimming stripped 3 bases from V and 2 bases from J, with 8 bases between. The CDR3: CASSSELNYGYTF. Written as DNA, the CDR3 is TGCGCCAGCAGCTCCGAACTAAACTATGGCTACACCTTC.

This clonotype turned up a few times. The chain has TRBV19 and TRBJ1-2, with D hard to call. Germline V lookup: CDR1 LNHDA, CDR2 SQIVND (reference sequence). The CDR3 totals 14 residues. V lost 7 bases to trimming and J lost 5 bases, with 17 bases between them. In DNA, the CDR3 is TGTGCCAGTAACCCGCTTCAGGATGGGTATGGCTACACCTTC. The encoded protein is CASNPLQDGYGYTF.

V is TRBV12-3 or TRBV12-4 and J is TRBJ1-5; possibly TRBD1 for D (6 bases). V was pared by 8 bases and J by 6 bases, with 17 bases between. The CDR3 consists of 14 residues. The CDR3 spells CASVVGGPPQPQHF. Here the CDR3 DNA reads TGTGCCAGCGTTGTAGGGGGGCCCCCTCAGCCCCAGCATTTT.

This clonotype was seen a handful of times. The V and J genes are TRBV7-3 and TRBJ1-1, with D unclear. Germline V CDR1 and CDR2: SGHTA, FQGTGA. CDR3 length: 14 amino acids. V lost 2 bases to trimming and J lost 4 bases, with 11 bases between them. The CDR3 region is CASSLGGLPTEAFF. The CDR3 DNA reads TGTGCCAGCAGCTTAGGCGGGCTCCCCACTGAAGCTTTCTTT.

The chain recombines TRBV2 with TRBJ2-7; D might be TRBD1 (5 bases). This CDR3 region has 14 residues. The germline gives CDR1 SNHLY, CDR2 FYNNEI. V was cut by 5 bases and J by 0 bases, with 11 bases left in between. CDR3: CASSSTESSYEQYF. CDR3 nucleotides: TGTGCCAGCAGTTCGACAGAAAGCTCCTACGAGCAGTACTTC.

The chain employs TRBV19 and TRBJ1-1, with D unclear. Germline CDR1 is LNHDA and CDR2 is SQIVND (reference sequence). The V end lost 4 bases, the J end lost 0 bases, and 12 bases lay between the germline ends. The CDR3 contains 15 residues. This CDR3 reads CASSTGVRLNTEAFF. The CDR3 DNA is TGTGCCAGTAGTACTGGGGTCAGATTGAACACTGAAGCTTTCTTT.

The chain couples TRBV7-2 to TRBJ1-2; 12 bases align to TRBD1. The CDR3 runs to 16 residues. Per the germline V gene, CDR1 is SGHTA and CDR2 is FQGNSA. J lost 2 bases, V lost 4 bases, and 5 bases had no gene match. The CDR3 loop is CASSSGTGGFNYGYTF. CDR3 in DNA: TGTGCCAGCAGCTCCGGGACAGGGGGCTTCAACTATGGCTACACCTTC. The variable domain in full, with the rest retrieved from reference TRBV7-2 and TRBJ1-2, is GAGVSQSPSNKVTEKGKDVELRCDPISGHTALYWYRQSLGQGLEFLIYFQGNSAPDKSGLPSDRFSAERTGGSVSTLTIQRTQQEDSAVYLCASSSGTGGFNYGYTFGSGTRLTVV.

The chain carries TRBV20-1 and TRBJ2-7, with D tentatively TRBD2 (5 bases). Trimming left V 1 base short and J 4 bases short, with 8 bases between. Germline loops: CDR1 DFQATT, CDR2 SNEGSKA (reference sequence). There are 12 residues in the CDR3. This chain's CDR3 is CSARAGGYEQYF. The CDR3 DNA follows: TGCAGTGCTAGAGCGGGCGGGTACGAGCAGTACTTC.

The chain has TRBV15 and TRBJ2-1; D ambiguous. The CDR3 has 15 amino acids. V shed 0 bases and J shed 5 bases, with 11 bases lying between them. The germline gives CDR1 LNHNV, CDR2 YYDKDF (reference sequence). In nucleotides, the CDR3 is TGTGCCACCAGCAGAGAAGCTGGGGTTGACAATGAGCAGTTCTTC. The encoded protein is CATSREAGVDNEQFF.

V usage is TRBV19 and J usage is TRBJ1-5; 9 bases fit TRBD1. Germline CDR1 is LNHDA and CDR2 is SQIVND (reference sequence). CDR3 length: 16 amino acids. The ends lost 4 bases at V and 2 bases at J; junction bases unmatched: 6. CDR3 residues: CASSKGQGRGNQPQHF. Written as DNA, the CDR3 is TGTGCCAGTAGTAAGGGACAGGGACGGGGCAATCAGCCCCAGCATTTT.

This chain links TRBV20-1 with TRBJ2-7; possibly TRBD2 for D (6 bases). Trimming left V 6 bases short and J 7 bases short, with 16 bases between. This CDR3 contains 12 residues. Germline V lookup: CDR1 DFQATT, CDR2 SNEGSKA (reference sequence). For the CDR3, the DNA is TGCAGTGCCGCCTTTAAGGGAGGAGAGCAGTACTTC. Its translation is CSAAFKGGEQYF.

This clonotype occurred a few times. The gene calls are TRBV20-1 and TRBJ2-7; 8 bases fit TRBD2. V lost 6 bases and J lost 1; bases outside the gene matches: 8. The CDR3 has 14 residues. Germline V gene lookup returns CDR1 DFQATT and CDR2 SNEGSKA (reference sequence). The CDR3: CSARRGGGSYEQYF. In DNA, the CDR3 is TGCAGTGCCAGGAGAGGCGGGGGGTCCTACGAGCAGTACTTC.